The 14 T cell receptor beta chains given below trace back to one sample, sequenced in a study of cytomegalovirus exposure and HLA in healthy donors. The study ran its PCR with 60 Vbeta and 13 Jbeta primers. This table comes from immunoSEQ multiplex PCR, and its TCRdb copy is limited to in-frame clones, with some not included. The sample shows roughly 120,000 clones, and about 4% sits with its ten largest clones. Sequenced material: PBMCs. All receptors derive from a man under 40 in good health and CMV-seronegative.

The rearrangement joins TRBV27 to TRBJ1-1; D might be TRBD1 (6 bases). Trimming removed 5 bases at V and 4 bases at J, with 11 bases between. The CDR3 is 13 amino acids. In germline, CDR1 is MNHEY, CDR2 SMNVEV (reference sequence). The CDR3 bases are TGTGCCAGCAGTGTAACAGGGACCACTGAAGCTTTCTTT. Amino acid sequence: CASSVTGTTEAFF.

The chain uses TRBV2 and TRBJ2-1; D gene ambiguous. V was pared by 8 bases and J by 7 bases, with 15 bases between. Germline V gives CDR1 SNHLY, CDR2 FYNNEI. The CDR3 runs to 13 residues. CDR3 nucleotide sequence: TGTGCCAGCCTCCGAGAGGCTGGGAATGAGCAGTTCTTC. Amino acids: CASLREAGNEQFF.

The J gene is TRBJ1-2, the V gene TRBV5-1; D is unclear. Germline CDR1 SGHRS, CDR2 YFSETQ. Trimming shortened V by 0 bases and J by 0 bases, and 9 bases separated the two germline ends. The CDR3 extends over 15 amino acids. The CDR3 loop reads CASSLGTSPNYGYTF. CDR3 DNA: TGCGCCAGCAGCTTGGGAACCAGTCCTAACTATGGCTACACCTTC.

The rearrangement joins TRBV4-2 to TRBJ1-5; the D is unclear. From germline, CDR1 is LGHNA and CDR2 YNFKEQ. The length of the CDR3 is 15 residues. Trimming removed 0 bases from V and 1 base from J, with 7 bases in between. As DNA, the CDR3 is TGTGCCAGCAGCCAAGATCTACCGAGCAATCAGCCCCAGCATTTT. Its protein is CASSQDLPSNQPQHF.

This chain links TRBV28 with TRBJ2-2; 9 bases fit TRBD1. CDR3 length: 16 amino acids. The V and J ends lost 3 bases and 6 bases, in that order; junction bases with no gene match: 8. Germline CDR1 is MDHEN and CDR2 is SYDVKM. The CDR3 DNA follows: TGTGCCAGCAGTTTGACGGGACAGGGAAAGGCCGGGGAGCTGTTTTTT. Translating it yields CASSLTGQGKAGELFF.

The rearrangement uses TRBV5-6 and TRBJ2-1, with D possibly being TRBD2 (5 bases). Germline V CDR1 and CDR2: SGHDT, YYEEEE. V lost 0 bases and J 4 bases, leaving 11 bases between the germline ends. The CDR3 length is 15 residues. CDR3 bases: TGTGCCAGCAGCTTGGGAGACCGAGGGTACAATGAGCAGTTCTTC. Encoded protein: CASSLGDRGYNEQFF.

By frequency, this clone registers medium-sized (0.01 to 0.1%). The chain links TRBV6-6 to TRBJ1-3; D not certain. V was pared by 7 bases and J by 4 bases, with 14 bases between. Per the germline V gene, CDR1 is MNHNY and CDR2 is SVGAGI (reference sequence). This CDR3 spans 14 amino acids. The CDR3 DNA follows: TGTGCCAGCACTCCTCTAACGGGGGGAAACACCATATATTTT. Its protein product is CASTPLTGGNTIYF.

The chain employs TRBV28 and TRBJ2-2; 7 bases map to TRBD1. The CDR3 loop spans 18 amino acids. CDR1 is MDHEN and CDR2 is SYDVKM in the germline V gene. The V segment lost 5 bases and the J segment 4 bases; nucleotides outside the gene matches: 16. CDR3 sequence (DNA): TGTGCCAGCAGTGCCCGCCCCTACTCGGACAGGATCACCGGGGAGCTGTTTTTT. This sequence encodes CASSARPYSDRITGELFF.

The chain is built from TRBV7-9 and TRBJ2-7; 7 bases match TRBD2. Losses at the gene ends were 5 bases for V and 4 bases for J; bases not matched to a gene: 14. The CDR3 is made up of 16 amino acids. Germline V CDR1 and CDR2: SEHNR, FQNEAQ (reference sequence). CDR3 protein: CASSPRPGLRSYEQYF. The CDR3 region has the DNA TGTGCCAGCAGCCCTCGACCGGGACTAAGATCATACGAGCAGTACTTC.

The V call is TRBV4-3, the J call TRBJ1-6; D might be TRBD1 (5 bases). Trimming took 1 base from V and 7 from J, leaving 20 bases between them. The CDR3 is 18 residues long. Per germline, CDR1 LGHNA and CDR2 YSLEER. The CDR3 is CASSQVLRGSFGNSPLHF. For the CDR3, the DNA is TGCGCCAGCAGCCAAGTCTTGCGGGGCAGCTTCGGGAATTCACCCCTCCACTTT.

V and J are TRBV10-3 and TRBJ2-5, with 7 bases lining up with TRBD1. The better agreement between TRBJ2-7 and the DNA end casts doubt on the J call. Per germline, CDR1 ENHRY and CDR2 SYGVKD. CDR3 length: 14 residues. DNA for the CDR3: TGTGCCATCAGTGAGAGAGACAGGGTTCACGAGCAGTACTTC. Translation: CAISERDRVHEQYF.

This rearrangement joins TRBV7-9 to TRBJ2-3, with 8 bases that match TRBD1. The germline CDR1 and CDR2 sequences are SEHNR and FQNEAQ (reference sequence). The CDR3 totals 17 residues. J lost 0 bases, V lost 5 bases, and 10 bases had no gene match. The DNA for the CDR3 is TGTGCCAGCAGCCCTCCACGACAGGGGCCTAGCACAGATACGCAGTATTTT. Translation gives CASSPPRQGPSTDTQYF.

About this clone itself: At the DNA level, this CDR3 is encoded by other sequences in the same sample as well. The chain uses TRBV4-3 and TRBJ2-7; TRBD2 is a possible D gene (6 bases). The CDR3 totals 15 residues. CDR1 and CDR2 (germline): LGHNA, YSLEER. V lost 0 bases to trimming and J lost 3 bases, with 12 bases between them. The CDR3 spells CASSQETSGVYEQYF. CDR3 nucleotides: TGCGCCAGCAGCCAAGAGACGTCGGGAGTCTACGAGCAGTACTTC.

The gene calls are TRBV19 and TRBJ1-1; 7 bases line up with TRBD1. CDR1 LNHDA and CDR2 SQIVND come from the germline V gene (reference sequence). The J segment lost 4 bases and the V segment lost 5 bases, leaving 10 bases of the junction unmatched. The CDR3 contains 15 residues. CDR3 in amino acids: CASSAQQGRSTEAFF. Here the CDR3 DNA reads TGTGCCAGTAGTGCCCAACAGGGGCGAAGCACTGAAGCTTTCTTT. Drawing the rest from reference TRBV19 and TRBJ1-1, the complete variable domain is DGGITQSPKYLFRKEGQNVTLSCEQNLNHDAMYWYRQDPGQGLRLIYYSQIVNDFQKGDIAEGYSVSREKKESFPLTVTSAQKNPTAFYLCASSAQQGRSTEAFFGQGTRLTVV.